This T cell receptor (beta chain) stems from a study of cytomegalovirus exposure and HLA in healthy donors. Findings of the study overall: The authors enumerated around 150 TCR beta chains as linked to cytomegalovirus. Rare TCR sequences predominated, though certain public TCRs were found in many donors. An analysis that was carried out later associated approximately 17,000 TCR beta sequences with HLA alleles at 0.05 false discovery rate. The sole available immune exposure information was CMV serostatus.

As for this clone: Its antigen is unidentified.

PCR amplification relied on 60 Vbeta primers (plus 13 Jbeta primers). Only in-frame clones appear in the TCRdb table, and some are missing; sequencing was by immunoSEQ multiplex PCR. The sample contains 150,000 to 200,000 clones, more than 60% of which appear only once. The V gene's germline CDR1 is SEHNR and CDR2 FQNEAQ (reference sequence). V shed 6 bases, J shed 3 bases, and the junction held 2 bases outside the gene matches. CDR3 length: 13 amino acids. The TCR comes from a woman aged 25 to 39 in good health and CMV-seronegative. Sequenced material: PBMCs. The chain uses TRBV7-9 and TRBJ1-2; 9 bases align to TRBD1. CDR3 DNA sequence: TGTGCCAGCAGGGACAGGGGAGACTATGGCTACACCTTC. This codes for CASRDRGDYGYTF. The entire variable domain, with the rest obtained from reference TRBV7-9 and TRBJ1-2, is as follows: DTGVSQNPRHKITKRGQNVTFRCDPISEHNRLYWYRQTLGQGPEFLTYFQNEAQLEKSRLLSDRFSAERPKGSFSTLEIQRTEQGDSAMYLCASRDRGDYGYTFGSGTRLTVV.